One T cell receptor beta chain is described in this entry. Its antigen is not known. In the authors' methods: Junction-only sequences without quality scores came from ImmunoSEQ, so filtering differed. Generated by immunoSEQ multiplex PCR, the TCRdb table keeps only in-frame clones and is missing some. V, J and clone size are those of that table, while D and trimming were read from the DNA. The table shows 490,000 or so clones, with over 65% occurring only once. V was clipped by 4 bases and J by 10 bases, with 11 bases between them. The length of the CDR3 is 12 residues. Germline CDR1 is KGHSH and CDR2 is LQKENI. This entry comes from a study of shared clonotypes between healthy human individuals. Study at large: The people who gave samples were a couple of women and a few men aged 18 to 49. General study findings and limits: It was the few donors that limited the genetic and exposure-history diversity represented. It was only blood that was sampled, and tissue repertoires likely differ.

This receptor was taken from a woman in her 40s in good health. Some clones in this sample may be carry-over from other donors' samples. The chain carries TRBV18 and TRBJ2-1, with D perhaps matching TRBD1 or TRBD2 (5 bases each). Source material: PBMCs. CDR3 loop: CASSQGDREQFF. CDR3 nucleotide sequence: TGTGCCAGCTCACAAGGGGACCGCGAGCAGTTCTTC.